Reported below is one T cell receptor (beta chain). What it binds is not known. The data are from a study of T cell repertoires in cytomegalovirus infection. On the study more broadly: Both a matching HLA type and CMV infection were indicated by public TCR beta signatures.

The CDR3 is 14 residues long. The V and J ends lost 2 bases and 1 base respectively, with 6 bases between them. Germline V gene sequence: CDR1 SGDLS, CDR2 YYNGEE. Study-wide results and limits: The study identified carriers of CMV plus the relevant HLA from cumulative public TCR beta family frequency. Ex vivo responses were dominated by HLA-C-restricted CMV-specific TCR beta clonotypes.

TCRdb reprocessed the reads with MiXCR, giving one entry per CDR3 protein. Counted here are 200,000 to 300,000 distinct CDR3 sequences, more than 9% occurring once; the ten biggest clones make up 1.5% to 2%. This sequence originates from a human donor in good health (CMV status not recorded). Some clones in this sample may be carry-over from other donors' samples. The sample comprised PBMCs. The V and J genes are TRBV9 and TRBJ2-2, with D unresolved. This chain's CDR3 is CASSVGVNTGELFF. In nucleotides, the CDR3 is TGTGCCAGCAGCGTTGGGGTGAACACCGGGGAGCTGTTTTTT.